This is a list of T cell receptor beta chains from one sample in a study of cytomegalovirus exposure and HLA in healthy donors. Profiling relied on immunoSEQ multiplex PCR, and the TCRdb table lists in-frame clones only, not all of them. The sample table includes about 140,000 clones. Source material: PBMCs. These receptors originate from a woman in her late teens or twenties in good health and CMV-seronegative. The CDR3 runs from the conserved cysteine through the conserved F or W. The D gene is left open where the match is weak.

>-|TRBJ1-3|TRBV6-5
CASRTGGSGNTIYF
TGTGCCAGCCGGACGGGAGGATCTGGAAACACCATATATTTT
>-|TRBJ2-3|TRBV5-1
CASSLEGSSTDTQYF
TGCGCCAGCAGCTTGGAAGGGAGTAGCACAGATACGCAGTATTTT
>TRBD1|TRBJ1-2|TRBV19
CASSMWQGASGYTF
TGTGCCAGTAGTATGTGGCAGGGGGCGTCTGGCTACACCTTC
>-|TRBJ2-7|TRBV2
CASSKQGSLVEQYF
TGTGCCAGCAGTAAACAGGGAAGCCTGGTCGAGCAGTACTTC
>-|TRBJ2-7|TRBV9
CASSPGGRGFSYEQYF
TGTGCCAGCAGCCCGGGTGGGCGGGGATTCTCCTACGAGCAGTACTTC
>TRBD1|TRBJ1-4|TRBV11-2
CASSFTTPGQGTEKLFF
TGTGCCAGCAGCTTTACCACCCCGGGACAGGGGACTGAAAAACTGTTTTTT
>-|TRBJ2-5|TRBV5-8
CASPLRETQYF
TGTGCCAGTCCTTTGAGGGAGACCCAGTACTTC
>-|TRBJ1-2|TRBV28
CASSLPQGDRYGYTF
TGTGCCAGCAGTCTGCCACAGGGAGACCGTTATGGCTACACCTTC
>-|TRBJ2-6|TRBV6-1
CASSASGNSGANVLTF
TGTGCCAGCAGTGCTTCGGGTAACTCTGGGGCCAACGTCCTGACTTTC
>-|TRBJ2-7|TRBV2
CASSGSSGSYEQYF
TGTGCCAGCAGTGGCAGTTCGGGCTCCTACGAGCAGTACTTC
>-|TRBJ1-2|TRBV6-5
CASSPRGAYYGYTF
TGTGCCAGCAGTCCTCGCGGGGCCTACTATGGCTACACCTTC
>-|TRBJ1-2|TRBV7-9
CASSLSSSGVGFGYTF
TGTGCCAGCAGCTTATCATCTTCGGGGGTGGGTTTTGGCTACACCTTC
>-|TRBJ1-5|TRBV19
CASSQRGEGGAAQPQHF
TGTGCCAGTAGCCAGAGGGGTGAGGGGGGGGCCGCTCAGCCCCAGCATTTT
>TRBD1|TRBJ1-5|TRBV11-2
CASSSGTGGQPQHF
TGTGCCAGCAGCTCTGGGACAGGGGGTCAGCCCCAGCATTTT
>TRBD2|TRBJ2-1|TRBV4-3
CASSPGLAGGENEQFF
TGCGCCAGCAGCCCCGGACTAGCGGGAGGTGAAAATGAGCAGTTCTTC
>-|TRBJ2-1|TRBV6-5
CASSYSGTPYNEQFF
TGTGCCAGCAGTTACTCGGGGACTCCTTACAATGAGCAGTTCTTC
>-|TRBJ2-5|TRBV30
CAWTRGQFETQYF
TGTGCCTGGACTAGAGGGCAATTCGAGACCCAGTACTTC
>-|TRBJ2-3|TRBV27
CASSWRGFTDTQYF
TGTGCCAGCAGTTGGAGGGGATTCACAGATACGCAGTATTTT
>-|TRBJ1-1|TRBV11-3
CASSSVFTEAFF
TGTGCCAGCAGCTCCGTATTCACTGAAGCTTTCTTT
>-|TRBJ2-2|TRBV7-6
CASSPRGGELFF
TGTGCCAGCAGCCCCAGAGGGGGGGAGCTGTTTTTT
>TRBD1|TRBJ2-3|TRBV6-5
CASARDRPTDTQYF
TGTGCCAGTGCCCGGGACAGACCCACAGATACGCAGTATTTT
>TRBD1|TRBJ1-1|TRBV7-9
CASSPTGGIEAFF
TGTGCCAGCAGCCCGACAGGGGGCATTGAAGCTTTCTTT
>-|TRBJ2-1|TRBV4-3
CASSQELHVGQTNYNEQFF
TGCGCCAGCAGCCAAGAGCTACATGTGGGGCAAACTAACTACAATGAGCAGTTCTTC
>-|TRBJ1-3|TRBV5-1
CASSEVNGNTIYF
TGCGCCAGCAGTGAGGTTAACGGAAACACCATATATTTT
>TRBD1|TRBJ1-1|TRBV10-1
CASPVRPTGGMNTEAFF
TGCGCCAGCCCGGTCCGGCCGACAGGGGGGATGAACACTGAAGCTTTCTTT
>TRBD1|TRBJ1-2|TRBV9
CASSVDIGTGALYGYTF
TGTGCCAGCAGCGTAGATATCGGGACAGGCGCCCTTTATGGCTACACCTTC
>TRBD2|TRBJ2-1|TRBV7-8
CASSATGTIGNEQFF
TGTGCCAGCAGCGCAACCGGGACTATAGGTAATGAGCAGTTCTTC
>TRBD2|TRBJ2-5|TRBV11-3
CASSLGLAGETQYF
TGTGCCAGCAGCTTAGGTCTAGCGGGAGAGACCCAGTACTTC
>-|TRBJ2-5|TRBV29-1
CSVLTGLSRETQYF
TGCAGCGTTCTTACGGGGTTGAGTCGCGAGACCCAGTACTTC
>-|TRBJ2-1|TRBV9
CASSGRDSYNEQFF
TGTGCCAGCAGCGGTCGGGACTCCTACAATGAGCAGTTCTTC
>-|TRBJ1-5|TRBV19
CASSGVNSNQPQHF
TGTGCCAGTAGTGGAGTCAATAGCAATCAGCCCCAGCATTTT
>TRBD1|TRBJ1-6|TRBV19
CASTIQWDRNSPLHF
TGTGCCAGTACCATCCAGTGGGACAGGAATTCACCCCTCCACTTT
>-|TRBJ1-1|TRBV7-3
CASSARGGDTEAFF
TGTGCCAGCAGCGCCCGGGGGGGGGACACTGAAGCTTTCTTT
>TRBD2|TRBJ2-2|TRBV28
CASSFLPGLGGATGELFF
TGTGCCAGCAGTTTTTTACCGGGACTAGGAGGTGCCACCGGGGAGCTGTTTTTT
>TRBD1|TRBJ1-2|TRBV4-3
CASSQGTGTGANYGYTF
TGCGCCAGCAGCCAGGGGACGGGGACAGGGGCGAACTATGGCTACACCTTC
>-|TRBJ2-1|TRBV7-9
CASSPLWGGYNEQFF
TGTGCCAGCAGCCCGCTGTGGGGCGGCTACAATGAGCAGTTCTTC
>TRBD2|TRBJ2-1|TRBV4-1
CASSQKRELYNEQFF
TGCGCCAGCAGCCAAAAGCGGGAGTTGTACAATGAGCAGTTCTTC